Listed below are T cell receptor beta chains from one sample, sequenced in a study of shared clonotypes between healthy human individuals. Assay used: immunoSEQ multiplex PCR; TCRdb lists only in-frame clones, some missing. The sample lists some 1.5 million clones, approximately 96% occurring once. Sequences were obtained from naive CD4+ T cells sorted from blood. The receptors originated from a man in his thirties or forties in good health. Both conserved end residues are trimmed from each CDR3.

j_call | v_call | cdr3_aa
TRBJ2-5 | TRBV6-1 | ASSERGFQETQY
TRBJ1-1 | TRBV25-1 | ASSEFGANTEAF
TRBJ2-7 | TRBV2 | ASRDDAYEQY
TRBJ1-5 | TRBV2 | ASNGQLNQPQH
TRBJ2-7 | TRBV5-4 | ASSPDRDYEQY
TRBJ2-4 | TRBV4-1 | ASSQLDRLAKNIQY
TRBJ1-1 | TRBV29-1 | SVDRGTEAF
TRBJ2-3 | TRBV6-1 | ASSQGLAGVRDTQY
TRBJ1-2 | TRBV7-2 | ASSLYEGSGYT
TRBJ2-7 | TRBV5-1 | ASSLWTAYEQY
TRBJ1-2 | TRBV5-5 | ASSFSPDASYGYT
TRBJ2-7 | TRBV7-9 | ASSPGGYEQY
TRBJ2-5 | TRBV2 | ASLPGLAGGPGETQY
TRBJ2-5 | TRBV29-1 | SVGTSGSYQETQY
TRBJ2-1 | TRBV18 | ASSLKTSSSNEQF
TRBJ1-4 | TRBV18 | ASLGTGSNEKLF
TRBJ2-3 | TRBV7-9 | ASSLAAGGLRTDTQY
TRBJ2-1 | TRBV5-1 | ASSATLAGGPHEQF
TRBJ2-1 | TRBV9 | ASSQGGSYNEQF
TRBJ2-1 | TRBV28 | ASSRAGVLNEQF
TRBJ2-7 | TRBV7-9 | ASSPLAGVSYEQY
TRBJ2-7 | TRBV18 | ASSSIRQGPYEQY
TRBJ2-3 | TRBV5-4 | ASSLGLAGLSDTQY
TRBJ1-1 | TRBV5-1 | ASSWTGGAGTEAF
TRBJ1-1 | TRBV27 | ASSIRGGITEAF
TRBJ2-7 | TRBV18 | ASSPNNGGEQY
TRBJ2-7 | TRBV5-6 | ASSLYYEQY
TRBJ2-5 | TRBV7-9 | ASSLDVAVQY
TRBJ2-6 | TRBV19 | ASSIVGAGLLSGANVLT
TRBJ1-4 | TRBV5-1 | ASSYGTGLEKLF
TRBJ2-1 | TRBV9 | ASSRGQVDEQF
TRBJ2-5 | TRBV9 | ASSVEGEGTQY
TRBJ1-1 | TRBV10-3 | AISDRQGNTEAF
TRBJ2-3 | TRBV6-6 | ASSTLAGKRSDTQY
TRBJ1-2 | TRBV6-1 | ASSSTGIDGYT
TRBJ1-4 | TRBV5-1 | ASSYGTSGEKLF
TRBJ1-1 | TRBV29-1 | SVRKGHANTEAF
TRBJ2-1 | TRBV13 | ASSPIGLARNEQF
TRBJ2-7 | TRBV15 | ATSRDSRGGNSYEQY
TRBJ2-5 | TRBV9 | ASSVYGTTETQY
TRBJ2-5 | TRBV5-1 | ASSLVPGEKTQY
TRBJ2-7 | TRBV14 | ASSQVFAPASYEQY
TRBJ2-3 | TRBV20-1 | SARVLNTQY
TRBJ2-2 | TRBV4-1 | ASSQEQGVTGELF
TRBJ2-1 | TRBV11-2 | ASSLVNEQF
TRBJ1-3 | TRBV6-6 | ASSYSRPISGNTIY
TRBJ2-1 | TRBV11-2 | ASSLGGLAGWNEQF
TRBJ2-7 | TRBV9 | ASSDGPGTGEQY
TRBJ1-1 | TRBV4-1 | ASSQVLTGNTEAF
TRBJ1-4 | TRBV11-2 | ASSRRSGQGPTNEKLF
TRBJ1-4 | TRBV11-3 | ASRKSTGREKLF
TRBJ2-7 | TRBV28 | ASSSVWDRSSYEQY
TRBJ1-2 | TRBV28 | ASSPTGGLGGYT
TRBJ2-3 | TRBV10-3 | AIRGGRVRTDTQY
TRBJ1-3 | TRBV5-1 | ASSKQRASGNTIY
TRBJ2-2 | TRBV15 | ATSPRQGGELF
TRBJ1-1 | TRBV10-1 | ASSESGQGYTEAF
TRBJ1-3 | TRBV9 | ASSPGGAGNTIY
TRBJ2-7 | TRBV6-1 | ASIPTSGTYEQY
TRBJ2-2 | TRBV29-1 | SAGQGNTGELF